This entry describes one T cell receptor (beta chain). In the authors' methods: Reference gene primer amplification gave nucleated cell count estimates. Repertoires were generated with immunoSEQ multiplex PCR, while TCRdb's copy carries only in-frame clones and drops some. V and J calls and clone size come straight from that table; D and trimming were deduced from the DNA. Of fewer than 300,000 clones in the sample, approximately 84% are singletons; the top ten hold 7.5% to 9%. This entry is derived from a study of blood T cell repertoires in COVID-19. Overall study: There were acute and convalescent COVID-19 samples, and they came from the United States, Italy and Spain. The analysed material was cDNA or gDNA that came from T cells, B-cell-depleted T cells, or PBMCs.

This clonotype originated in a human donor in a cohort sampled during active COVID-19. What was sequenced was peripheral blood.

This CDR3 is CASSPIVDSSHGYTF. CDR3 coding DNA: TGTGCCAGCTCCCCCATCGTAGACAGTTCCCATGGCTACACCTTC. V usage is TRBV18 and J usage is TRBJ1-2, with a possible D match to TRBD1 (5 bases). This CDR3 is built from 15 residues. Trimming removed 6 bases at V and 6 bases at J, with 20 bases between. The V gene's germline CDR1 is KGHSH and CDR2 LQKENI.